This T cell receptor beta chain was captured in a study of shared clonotypes between healthy human individuals. The germline V gene has CDR1 MDHEN and CDR2 SYDVKM. After removal of 7 bases from V and 7 bases from J, the junction contained 6 bases not matched to a gene. The CDR3 sequence is 14 residues long. Remarks on this clone: Its antigen is not identified.

Study-level results: Rarefaction curves obtained for sorted subsets showed sequencing incomplete despite large depth.

A CD45RA+ naive subset and a CD45RA-negative memory subset were split from CD4+ cells. Around 30,000 T cell genomes (around 0.2 ug DNA) went into each sorted-subset replicate. Per the study methods: For the immunoSEQ data, sequences were junction-only without quality scores, so filtering differed. Some clones are missing from TCRdb's copy, which holds only in-frame ones; the method was immunoSEQ multiplex PCR. V and J calls and clone size come straight from that table; D and trimming were deduced from the DNA. The table records roughly 2.2 million clones, around 92% of them present only once. Sequences were obtained from naive CD4+ T cells from PBMCs. Subset specified: CD45RA+ positively selected. V usage is TRBV28 and J usage is TRBJ1-4; 10 nucleotides line up with TRBD1. This clonotype was obtained from a man younger than 30 in good health. Some clones in this sample may be carry-over from other donors' samples. In nucleotides, the CDR3 is TGTGCCAGCATCCCGACAGGGGGCTTTGAAAAACTGTTTTTT. Its translation: CASIPTGGFEKLFF.